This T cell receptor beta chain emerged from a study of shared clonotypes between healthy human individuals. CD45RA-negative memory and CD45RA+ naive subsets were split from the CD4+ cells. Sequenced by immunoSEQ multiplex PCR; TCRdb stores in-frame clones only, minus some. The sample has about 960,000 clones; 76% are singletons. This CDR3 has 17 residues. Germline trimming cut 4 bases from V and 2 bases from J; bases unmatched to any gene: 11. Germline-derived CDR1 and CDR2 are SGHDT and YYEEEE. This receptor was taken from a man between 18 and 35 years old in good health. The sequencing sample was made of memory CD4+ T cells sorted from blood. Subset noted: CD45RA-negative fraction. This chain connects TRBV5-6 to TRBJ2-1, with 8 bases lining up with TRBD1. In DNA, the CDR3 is TGTGCCAGCAGCCTGTTGGTAATGGACAGGGCCTACAATGAGCAGTTCTTC. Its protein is CASSLLVMDRAYNEQFF.